This entry is about one T cell receptor (beta chain). This sample is part of a study of cytotoxic CD8 clonotypes in ibrutinib-treated CLL. TCRdb's copy holds only in-frame clones and misses some; the assay was immunoSEQ multiplex PCR. The sample yields tens of thousands of clones, 45% to 50% seen once. This TCR was recovered from a human donor with chronic lymphocytic leukemia. The sequencing used PBMCs, collected before ibrutinib treatment.

Here the CDR3 reads CASSQTGQSSYEQYF. CDR3 nucleotide sequence: TGCGCCAGCAGCCAAACAGGGCAAAGCTCCTACGAGCAGTACTTC. The chain uses TRBV4-1 and TRBJ2-7; D possibly corresponds to TRBD1 (6 bases). V dropped 2 bases and J dropped 0 bases, with 11 bases sitting between them. Germline assignment: CDR1 MGHRA and CDR2 YSYEKL. This CDR3 is 15 amino acids long.